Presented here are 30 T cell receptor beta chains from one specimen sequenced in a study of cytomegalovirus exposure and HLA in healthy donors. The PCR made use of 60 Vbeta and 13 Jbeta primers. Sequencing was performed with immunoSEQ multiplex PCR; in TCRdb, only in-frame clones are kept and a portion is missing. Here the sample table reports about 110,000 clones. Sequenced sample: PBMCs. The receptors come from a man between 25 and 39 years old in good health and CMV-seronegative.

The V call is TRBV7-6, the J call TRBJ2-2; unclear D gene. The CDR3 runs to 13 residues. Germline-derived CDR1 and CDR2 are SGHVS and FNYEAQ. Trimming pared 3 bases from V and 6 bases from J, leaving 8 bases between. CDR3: CASSFLVPGELFF. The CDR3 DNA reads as TGTGCCAGCAGCTTCCTAGTTCCCGGGGAGCTGTTTTTT.

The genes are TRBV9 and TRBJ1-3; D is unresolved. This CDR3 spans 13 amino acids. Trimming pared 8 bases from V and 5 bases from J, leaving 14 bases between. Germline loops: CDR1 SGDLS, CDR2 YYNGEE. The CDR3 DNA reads TGTGCCAGTCAGAAGGAGATGAGAAACACCATATATTTT. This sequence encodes CASQKEMRNTIYF.

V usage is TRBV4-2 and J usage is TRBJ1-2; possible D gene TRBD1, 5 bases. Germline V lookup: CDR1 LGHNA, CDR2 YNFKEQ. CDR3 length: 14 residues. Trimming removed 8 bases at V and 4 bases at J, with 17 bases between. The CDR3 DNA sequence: TGTGCCAGCGGTGGGAGGCAGGGAGGCTATGGCTACACCTTC. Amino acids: CASGGRQGGYGYTF.

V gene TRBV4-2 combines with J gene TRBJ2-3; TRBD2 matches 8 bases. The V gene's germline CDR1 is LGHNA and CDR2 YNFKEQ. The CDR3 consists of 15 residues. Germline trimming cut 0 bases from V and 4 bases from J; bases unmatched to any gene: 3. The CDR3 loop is CASSQDPGLADTQYF. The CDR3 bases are TGTGCCAGCAGCCAAGATCCGGGACTAGCAGATACGCAGTATTTT.

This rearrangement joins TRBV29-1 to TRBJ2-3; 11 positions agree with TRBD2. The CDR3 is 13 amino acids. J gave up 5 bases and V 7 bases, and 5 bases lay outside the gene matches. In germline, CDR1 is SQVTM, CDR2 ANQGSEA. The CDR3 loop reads CSAKTSGVDTQYF. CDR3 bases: TGCAGCGCTAAGACTAGCGGGGTAGATACGCAGTATTTT.

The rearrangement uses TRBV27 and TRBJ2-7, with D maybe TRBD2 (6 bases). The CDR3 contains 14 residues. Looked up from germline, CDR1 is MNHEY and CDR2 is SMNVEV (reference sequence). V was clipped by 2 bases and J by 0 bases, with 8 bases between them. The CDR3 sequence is CASSLGGNSYEQYF. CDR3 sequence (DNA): TGTGCCAGCAGTTTAGGGGGGAACTCCTACGAGCAGTACTTC.

CDR3 region: CASSPRTGHLGDTQYF. The DNA of the CDR3 is TGTGCCAGCAGCCCCAGGACAGGGCATTTGGGAGATACGCAGTATTTT. The rearrangement links TRBV14 to TRBJ2-3; 8 bases line up with TRBD1. The CDR3 consists of 16 residues. Trimming at V came to 4 bases and at J to 5 bases, leaving 11 bases not matched to a gene. From germline, CDR1 is SGHDN and CDR2 FVKESK.

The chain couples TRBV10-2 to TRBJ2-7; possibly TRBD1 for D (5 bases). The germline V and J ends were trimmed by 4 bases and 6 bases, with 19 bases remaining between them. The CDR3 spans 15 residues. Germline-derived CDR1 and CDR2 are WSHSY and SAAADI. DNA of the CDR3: TGCGCCAGCAGTGGGGGCCAGGCCGCCGCTATCGAGCAGTACTTC. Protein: CASSGGQAAAIEQYF.

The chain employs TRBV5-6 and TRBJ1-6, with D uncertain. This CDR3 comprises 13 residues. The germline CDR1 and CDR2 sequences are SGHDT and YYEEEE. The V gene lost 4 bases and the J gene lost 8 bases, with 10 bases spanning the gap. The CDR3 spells CASSAGSYSPLHF. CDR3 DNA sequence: TGTGCCAGCAGCGCCGGGAGCTATTCACCCCTCCACTTT.

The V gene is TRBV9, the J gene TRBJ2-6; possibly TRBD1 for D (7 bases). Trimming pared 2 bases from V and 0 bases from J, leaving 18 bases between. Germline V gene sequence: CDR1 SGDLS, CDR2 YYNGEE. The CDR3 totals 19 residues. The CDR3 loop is CASSVGRTDRPSGANVLTF. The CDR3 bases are TGTGCCAGCAGCGTGGGGAGGACGGACAGGCCCTCTGGGGCCAACGTCCTGACTTTC.

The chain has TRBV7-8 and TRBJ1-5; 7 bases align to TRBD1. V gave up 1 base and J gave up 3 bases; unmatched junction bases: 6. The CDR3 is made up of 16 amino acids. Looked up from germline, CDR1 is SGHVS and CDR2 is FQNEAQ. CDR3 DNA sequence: TGTGCCAGCAGCTTAGGGGACAGCGGATTCAATCAGCCCCAGCATTTT. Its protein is CASSLGDSGFNQPQHF.

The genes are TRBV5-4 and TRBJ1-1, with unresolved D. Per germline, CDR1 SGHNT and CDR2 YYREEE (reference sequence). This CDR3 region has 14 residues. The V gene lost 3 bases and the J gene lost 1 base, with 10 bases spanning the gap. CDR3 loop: CASSSGVRNTEAFF. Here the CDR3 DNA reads TGTGCCAGCAGCTCGGGTGTAAGGAACACTGAAGCTTTCTTT.

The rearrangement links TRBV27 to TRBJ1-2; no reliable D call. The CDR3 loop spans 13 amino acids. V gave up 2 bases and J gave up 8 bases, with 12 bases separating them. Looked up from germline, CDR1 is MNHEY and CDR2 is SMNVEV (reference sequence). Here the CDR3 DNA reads TGTGCCAGCAGTTTAAGCCCAGTGGGCGGCTACACCTTC. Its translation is CASSLSPVGGYTF.

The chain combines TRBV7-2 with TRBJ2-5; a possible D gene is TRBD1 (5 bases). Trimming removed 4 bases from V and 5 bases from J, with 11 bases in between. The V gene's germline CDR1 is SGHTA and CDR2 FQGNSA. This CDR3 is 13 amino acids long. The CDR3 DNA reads TGTGCCAGCAGCTACTCAGGGAAGGAGACCCAGTACTTC. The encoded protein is CASSYSGKETQYF. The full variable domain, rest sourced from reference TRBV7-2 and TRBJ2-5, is GAGVSQSPSNKVTEKGKDVELRCDPISGHTALYWYRQSLGQGLEFLIYFQGNSAPDKSGLPSDRFSAERTGGSVSTLTIQRTQQEDSAVYLCASSYSGKETQYFGPGTRLLVL.

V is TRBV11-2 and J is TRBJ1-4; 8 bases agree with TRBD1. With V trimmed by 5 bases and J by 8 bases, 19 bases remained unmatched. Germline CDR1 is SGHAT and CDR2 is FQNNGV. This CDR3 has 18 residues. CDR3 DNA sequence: TGTGCCAGCAGCCGAAATAACTTGGTGGGGACAGGTGAAGAAAAACTGTTTTTT. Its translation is CASSRNNLVGTGEEKLFF.

CDR3 residues: CASSLTGSPRETQYF. The CDR3 DNA reads as TGTGCCAGCAGCTTAACAGGCTCTCCTCGAGAGACCCAGTACTTC. The chain couples TRBV11-2 to TRBJ2-5, with D perhaps matching TRBD1 (5 bases). This CDR3 has 15 amino acids. CDR1 is SGHAT and CDR2 is FQNNGV in the germline V gene. V was pared by 2 bases and J by 4 bases, with 14 bases between. Combining the CDR3 with reference TRBV11-2 and TRBJ2-5 gives the whole variable domain EAGVAQSPRYKIIEKRQSVAFWCNPISGHATLYWYQQILGQGPKLLIQFQNNGVVDDSQLPKDRFSAERLKGVDSTLKIQPAKLEDSAVYLCASSLTGSPRETQYFGPGTRLLVL.

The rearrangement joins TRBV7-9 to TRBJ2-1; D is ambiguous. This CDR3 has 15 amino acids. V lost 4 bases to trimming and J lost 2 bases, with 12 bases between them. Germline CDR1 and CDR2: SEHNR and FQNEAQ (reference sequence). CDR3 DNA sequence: TGTGCCAGCAGCTCTTGGAGCGCGCCCTACAATGAGCAGTTCTTC. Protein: CASSSWSAPYNEQFF.

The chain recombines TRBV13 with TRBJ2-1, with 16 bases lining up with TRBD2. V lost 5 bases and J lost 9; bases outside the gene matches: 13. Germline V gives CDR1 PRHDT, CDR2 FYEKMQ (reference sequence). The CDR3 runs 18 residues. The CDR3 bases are TGTGCCAGCAGCCGGGGACTAGCGGGGGGGGGCTCCCTCGGTGAGCAGTTCTTC. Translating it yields CASSRGLAGGGSLGEQFF.

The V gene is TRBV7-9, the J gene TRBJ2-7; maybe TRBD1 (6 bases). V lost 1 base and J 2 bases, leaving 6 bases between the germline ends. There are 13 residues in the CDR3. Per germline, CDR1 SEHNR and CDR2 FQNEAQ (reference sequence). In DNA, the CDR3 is TGTGCCAGCAGCTTAGAGGGGGCCTACGAGCAGTACTTC. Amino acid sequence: CASSLEGAYEQYF.

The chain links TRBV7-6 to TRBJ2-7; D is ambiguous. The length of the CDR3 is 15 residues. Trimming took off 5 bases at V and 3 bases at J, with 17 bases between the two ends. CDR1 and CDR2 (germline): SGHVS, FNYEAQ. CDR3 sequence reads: CASSRSAALDYEQYF. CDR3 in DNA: TGTGCCAGCAGCCGAAGCGCGGCGCTAGACTACGAGCAGTACTTC.

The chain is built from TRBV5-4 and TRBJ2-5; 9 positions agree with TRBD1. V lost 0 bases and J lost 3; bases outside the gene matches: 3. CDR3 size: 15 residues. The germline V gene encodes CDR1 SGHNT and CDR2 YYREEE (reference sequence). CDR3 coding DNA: TGTGCCAGCAGCTTGGATCGGACAGGGGAAGAGACCCAGTACTTC. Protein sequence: CASSLDRTGEETQYF. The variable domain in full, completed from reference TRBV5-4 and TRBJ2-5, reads ETGVTQSPTHLIKTRGQQVTLRCSSQSGHNTVSWYQQALGQGPQFIFQYYREEENGRGNFPPRFSGLQFPNYSSELNVNALELDDSALYLCASSLDRTGEETQYFGPGTRLLVL.

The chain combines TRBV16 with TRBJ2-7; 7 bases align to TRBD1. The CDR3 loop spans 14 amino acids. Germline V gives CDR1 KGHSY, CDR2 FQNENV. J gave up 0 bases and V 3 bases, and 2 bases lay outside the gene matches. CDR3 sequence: CASSHGTVSYEQYF. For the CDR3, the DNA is TGTGCCAGCAGCCATGGGACAGTCTCCTACGAGCAGTACTTC.

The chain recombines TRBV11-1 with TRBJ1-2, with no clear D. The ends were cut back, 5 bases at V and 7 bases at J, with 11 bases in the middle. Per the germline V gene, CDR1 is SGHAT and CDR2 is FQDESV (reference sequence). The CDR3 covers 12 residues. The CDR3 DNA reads TGTGCCAGCAGCAGGACCGAGGGTGGCTACACCTTC. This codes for CASSRTEGGYTF.

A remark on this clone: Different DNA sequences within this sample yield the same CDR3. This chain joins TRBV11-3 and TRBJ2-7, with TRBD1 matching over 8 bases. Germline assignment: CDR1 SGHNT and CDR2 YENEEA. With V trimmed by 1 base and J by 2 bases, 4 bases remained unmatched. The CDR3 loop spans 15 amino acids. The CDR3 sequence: CASSLAGTGAYEQYF. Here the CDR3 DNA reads TGTGCCAGCAGCTTAGCGGGGACAGGTGCCTACGAGCAGTACTTC.

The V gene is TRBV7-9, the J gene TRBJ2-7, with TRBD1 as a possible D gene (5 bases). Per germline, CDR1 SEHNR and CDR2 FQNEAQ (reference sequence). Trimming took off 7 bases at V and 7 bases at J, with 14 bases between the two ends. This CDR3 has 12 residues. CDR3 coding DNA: TGTGCCAGCACTGACCAGGGTTATGAGCAGTACTTC. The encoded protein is CASTDQGYEQYF.

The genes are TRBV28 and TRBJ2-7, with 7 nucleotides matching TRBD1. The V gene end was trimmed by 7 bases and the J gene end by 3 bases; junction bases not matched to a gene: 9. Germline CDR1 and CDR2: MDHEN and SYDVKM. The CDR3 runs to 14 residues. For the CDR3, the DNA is TGTGCCAGCACACAACAGGGGCAGCACTACGAGCAGTACTTC. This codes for CASTQQGQHYEQYF.

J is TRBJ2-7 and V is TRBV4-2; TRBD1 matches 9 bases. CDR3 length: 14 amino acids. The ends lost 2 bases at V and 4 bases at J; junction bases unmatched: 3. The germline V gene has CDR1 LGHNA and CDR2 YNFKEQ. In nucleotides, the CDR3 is TGTGCCAGCAGCCAACCTGGACAGGGGTACGAGCAGTACTTC. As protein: CASSQPGQGYEQYF.

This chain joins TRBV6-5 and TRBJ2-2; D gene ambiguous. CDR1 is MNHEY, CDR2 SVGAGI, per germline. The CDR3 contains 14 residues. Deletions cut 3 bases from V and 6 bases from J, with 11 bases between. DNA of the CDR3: TGTGCCAGCAGTTATGGCGGCTTCTCCGGGGAGCTGTTTTTT. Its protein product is CASSYGGFSGELFF.

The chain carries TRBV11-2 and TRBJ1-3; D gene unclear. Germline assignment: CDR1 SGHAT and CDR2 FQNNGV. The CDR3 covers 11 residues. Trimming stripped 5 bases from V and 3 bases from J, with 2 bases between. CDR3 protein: CASSRGNTIYF. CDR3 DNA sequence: TGTGCCAGCAGCCGTGGAAACACCATATATTTT.

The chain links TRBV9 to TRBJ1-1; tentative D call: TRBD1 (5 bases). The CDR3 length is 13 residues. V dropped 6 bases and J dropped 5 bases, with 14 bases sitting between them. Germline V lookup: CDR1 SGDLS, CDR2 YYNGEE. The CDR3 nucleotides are TGTGCCAGCAAAGGGCAGGGAAGGACTGAAGCTTTCTTT. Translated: CASKGQGRTEAFF.